The 18 T cell receptor beta chains below all came from one sample that was sequenced in a study of blood T cells in healthy people across ages. The second PCR ran about 6 to 11 cycles with a sample-barcoded 5' primer and J-beta primers. A single record per CDR3 protein comes from TCRdb applying MiXCR to the 5' RACE reads. This sample has around 800,000 distinct CDR3 sequences; about a quarter occur once, and the top ten carry 3%. These data were also reused for a study on T cells of mothers and their children.

Sequenced input: blood. These receptors originate from a boy younger than 18 in good health.

This clonotype was found a few times. J is TRBJ1-5 and V is TRBV10-3, with D possibly matching TRBD1 (5 bases). This CDR3 has 15 amino acids. Deletions cut 3 bases from V and 2 bases from J, with 11 bases between. Germline CDR1 ENHRY, CDR2 SYGVKD. The CDR3 loop is CAISDGAGGNQPQHF. DNA of the CDR3: TGTGCCATCAGTGACGGGGCGGGCGGCAATCAGCCCCAGCATTTT.

This chain uses TRBV12-5 with TRBJ1-4; weak D call: TRBD1 (5 bases). The CDR3 consists of 14 residues. Between the trimmed V and J ends, which lost 9 bases and 4 bases, there was a span of 15 bases. Germline values: CDR1 LGHNT, CDR2 FRNRAP. CDR3 nucleotides: TGTGCTAGGGGAGGGGTGACTATTAATGAAAAACTGTTTTTT. It encodes CARGGVTINEKLFF. The variable domain in full, completed from reference TRBV12-5 and TRBJ1-4, reads DARVTQTPRHKVTEMGQEVTMRCQPILGHNTVFWYRQTMMQGLELLAYFRNRAPLDDSGMPKDRFSAEMPDATLATLKIQPSEPRDSAVYFCARGGVTINEKLFFGSGTQLSVL.

This clonotype was seen a few times. The chain has TRBV27 and TRBJ1-2; possibly TRBD1 for D (6 bases). There are 15 residues in the CDR3. V shed 0 bases and J shed 6 bases, with 14 bases lying between them. The germline V gene encodes CDR1 MNHEY and CDR2 SMNVEV (reference sequence). CDR3 DNA: TGTGCCAGCAGTTTATCCTACAGGGTAATGGATGGCTACACCTTC. Amino acid sequence: CASSLSYRVMDGYTF.

J is TRBJ2-1 and V is TRBV9; tentatively, D is TRBD1 or TRBD2 (7 bases each). The CDR3 extends over 15 amino acids. V lost 4 bases to trimming and J lost 3 bases, with 14 bases between them. Germline V gives CDR1 SGDLS, CDR2 YYNGEE. Here the CDR3 reads CASSSGGGGYNEQFF. CDR3 bases: TGTGCCAGCAGCTCAGGGGGAGGGGGCTACAATGAGCAGTTCTTC.

This clonotype was counted many times. CDR3 amino acids: CASGGARSGSGANVLTF. In nucleotides, the CDR3 is TGTGCTAGTGGCGGGGCCCGGTCGGGATCTGGGGCCAACGTCCTGACTTTC. V and J are TRBV12-5 and TRBJ2-6; either TRBD1 or TRBD2 may supply D (5 bases each). Germline V lookup: CDR1 LGHNT, CDR2 FRNRAP. The germline V and J ends were trimmed by 6 bases and 1 base, with 16 bases remaining between them. This CDR3 spans 17 amino acids.

The rearrangement joins TRBV12-3 or TRBV12-4 to TRBJ2-5; 7 nucleotides match TRBD2. TRBJ2-7 explains the end of the DNA better; the J call may be wrong. This CDR3 region has 15 residues. In nucleotides, the CDR3 is TGTGCCAGCAGTCTGGACGGGGGGAGGGGATACGAGCAGTACTTC. Translation gives CASSLDGGRGYEQYF.

This clonotype was seen more than once but under ten times. V gene TRBV18 combines with J gene TRBJ2-7; the D call may be TRBD1 or TRBD2 (5 bases each). The CDR3 runs to 14 residues. Deletions cut 3 bases from V and 3 bases from J, with 12 bases between. The germline gives CDR1 KGHSH, CDR2 LQKENI. CDR3 DNA: TGTGCCAGCTCACCTAACGGGGCCCGCTACGAGCAGTACTTC. Its translation is CASSPNGARYEQYF.

V and J are TRBV24-1 and TRBJ1-2; 8 bases map to TRBD1. Germline CDR1 reads KGHDR; CDR2 reads SFDVKD. The CDR3 runs 14 residues. V gave up 2 bases and J gave up 5 bases; unmatched junction bases: 3. The CDR3 protein is CATSDSDREYGYTF. As DNA, the CDR3 is TGTGCCACCAGTGATTCGGACAGGGAATATGGCTACACCTTC.

This clonotype was picked up one time. CDR3 in amino acids: CSARGTTEVIDTQYF. The CDR3 DNA follows: TGCAGTGCTAGAGGCACGACAGAGGTTATAGATACGCAGTATTTT. The V gene is TRBV20-1, the J gene TRBJ2-3; perhaps TRBD1 as D (5 bases). V was pared by 1 base and J by 5 bases, with 16 bases between. The CDR3 covers 15 residues. Germline CDR1 and CDR2: DFQATT and SNEGSKA (reference sequence).

A few counts support this clonotype. V gene TRBV9 combines with J gene TRBJ2-3; 7 bases fit TRBD2. CDR3 length equals 15 residues. Germline CDR1 and CDR2: SGDLS and YYNGEE. V lost 1 base, J lost 2 bases, and 4 bases stayed unmatched. The CDR3, as DNA: TGTGCCAGCAGCGTAAGGGGAGGGATCACAGATACGCAGTATTTT. Its protein product is CASSVRGGITDTQYF.

J is TRBJ2-5 and V is TRBV29-1; 7 bases map to TRBD1. CDR3 length equals 13 residues. V gave up 6 bases and J gave up 4 bases; unmatched junction bases: 8. Germline V gene lookup returns CDR1 SQVTM and CDR2 ANQGSEA. The CDR3: CSVQGDSPETQYF. The CDR3 DNA sequence: TGCAGCGTCCAGGGGGACAGTCCAGAGACCCAGTACTTC.

This clonotype has a handful of counts. This chain joins TRBV20-1 and TRBJ2-7, with 11 bases that match TRBD1. Trimming cost V 7 bases and J 3 bases; bases outside gene matches: 2. The CDR3 sequence is 12 residues long. CDR1 is DFQATT, CDR2 SNEGSKA, per germline (reference sequence). CDR3 sequence: CSEGTGGYEQYF. The DNA of the CDR3 is TGCAGTGAAGGGACAGGGGGCTACGAGCAGTACTTC.

J is TRBJ1-2 and V is TRBV10-3; a weak D match, TRBD1 (6 bases). Per germline, CDR1 ENHRY and CDR2 SYGVKD. V gave up 2 bases and J gave up 4 bases, with 11 bases separating them. This CDR3 is built from 14 residues. The CDR3: CAISEGGSSYGYTF. CDR3 sequence (DNA): TGTGCCATCAGTGAGGGGGGCAGCTCCTATGGCTACACCTTC.

This clonotype was seen ten or more times. This chain uses TRBV5-5 with TRBJ1-4; D gene ambiguous. Trimming shortened V by 1 base and J by 12 bases, and 13 bases separated the two germline ends. The germline CDR1 and CDR2 sequences are SGHKS and YYEKEE (reference sequence). The CDR3 is 13 residues long. This CDR3 is CASSLMPPGELFF. Written as DNA, the CDR3 is TGTGCCAGCAGCTTGATGCCCCCGGGTGAACTGTTTTTT.

A few counts support this clonotype. This chain uses TRBV29-1 with TRBJ2-5; D uncertain. This CDR3 region has 12 residues. Trimming pared 4 bases from V and 0 bases from J, leaving 6 bases between. Germline V gives CDR1 SQVTM, CDR2 ANQGSEA. The CDR3 nucleotides read TGCAGCGTTGGAGCGTACCAAGAGACCCAGTACTTC. This sequence encodes CSVGAYQETQYF.

The chain uses TRBV6-6 and TRBJ2-3; weak D call: TRBD2 (6 bases). This CDR3 has 14 amino acids. Trimming left V 2 bases short and J 4 bases short, with 10 bases between. The germline V gene encodes CDR1 MNHNY and CDR2 SVGAGI (reference sequence). In DNA, the CDR3 is TGTGCCAGCAGTTACGTTCGCGGGGCAGATACGCAGTATTTT. It translates to CASSYVRGADTQYF.

This clonotype turned up a few times. Mismatch with germline at one junction end may stem from a read error. The V call is TRBV6-5, the J call TRBJ2-7, with D maybe TRBD1 (5 bases). Germline V gene lookup returns CDR1 MNHEY and CDR2 SVGAGI. This CDR3 has 15 residues. In DNA form, the CDR3 reads TGTACCAGCAGTTACAACCAGGGCCCCTCCTACGAGCAGTACTTC. Amino acid sequence: CTSSYNQGPSYEQYF.

This clonotype was found a few times. The J gene is TRBJ2-5, the V gene TRBV7-3, with D perhaps matching TRBD2 (5 bases). The J call may be faulty, since TRBJ2-1 better matches the DNA end. Looked up from germline, CDR1 is SGHTA and CDR2 is FQGTGA. The CDR3 is made up of 17 amino acids. Written as DNA, the CDR3 is TGTGCCAGCAGCCTATCCGGACTGGAAGTCTCCTACAATGAGCAGTTCTTC. This encodes CASSLSGLEVSYNEQFF.